This TCR beta chain was profiled in a study of siplizumab effects on memory and regulatory T cells. Study observations and caveats: The naive T cell population seemed more diverse than memory cells and seemed a major contributor to the alloresponse. Naive or memory phenotype assignment was not possible for roughly 75-95% of proliferating CD4+ or CD8+ clones.

The germline V gene encodes CDR1 SGHTA and CDR2 FQGNSA. The CDR3 consists of 12 residues. V was clipped by 4 bases and J by 3 bases, with 4 bases between them. A note on this clone: Its antigen is unidentified.

TCRdb's copy holds only in-frame clones and misses some; the assay was immunoSEQ multiplex PCR. This table has 90,000 to 140,000 clones, approximately 94% appearing once. The sample comprised CD4+ T cells sorted from blood. The receptor comes from a human donor in good health. The V and J genes are TRBV7-2 and TRBJ2-1; D remains ambiguous. CDR3 sequence (DNA): TGTGCCAGCAGCTGGAACTACAATGAGCAGTTCTTC. It translates to CASSWNYNEQFF.